The T cell receptor beta chain under discussion was sequenced for a study of T cell repertoires in cytomegalovirus infection. On the study more broadly: Both CMV infection and a matching HLA type were indicated by public TCR beta signatures. Study observations and caveats: HLA-C-restricted CMV clonotypes gave the most frequent clonotype in two of eight donors. The study identified carriers of CMV plus the relevant HLA from cumulative public TCR beta family frequency.

To note about this clonotype: Antigen: not known. At one end the junction does not follow the germline gene, possibly because of a read error.

This CDR3 region has 15 residues. CDR1 and CDR2 from the germline V gene are MNHEY and SMNVEV (reference sequence). TCRdb itself ran the reads through MiXCR, one entry per CDR3 protein. The profile shows around 450,000 distinct CDR3 sequences, 31% of them singletons. The chain uses TRBV27 and TRBJ1-1, with a weak D call TRBD1 (5 bases). The receptor was isolated from a human donor in good health (CMV status not recorded). Some clones in this sample may be carry-over from other donors' samples. The source material was PBMCs. The CDR3 nucleotides read TGTGCCAGCAGCCTACTAAAGGGGCTGGTTACTGAATCTTTCTTT. It yields the protein CASSLLKGLVTESFF.